This is a list of T cell receptor beta chains from one sample in a study of cytomegalovirus exposure and HLA in healthy donors. Generated by immunoSEQ multiplex PCR, the TCRdb table keeps only in-frame clones and is missing some. Of approximately 140,000 clones in the sample, about 80% were seen once. The sequencing sample was made of PBMCs. The source is a male donor in good health and CMV-seropositive. Both conserved end residues are part of each CDR3. Each record gives: D gene, J gene, V gene, clone size, CDR3 DNA, CDR3 protein. A D gene is named only where the DNA matches it firmly. The size field is filled for only some rows; it gives once, few, many or a size class.

>TRBD1|TRBJ1-5|TRBV2|-
TGTGCCAGCAGTGACTGGACAGGGGGTCATCAGCCCCAGCATTTT
CASSDWTGGHQPQHF
>TRBD2|TRBJ2-1|TRBV11-2|-
TGTGCCAGCAGCTTCCAAGGTGCGGGAGGGCCTAGCAATGAGCAGTTCTTC
CASSFQGAGGPSNEQFF
>TRBD1|TRBJ2-1|TRBV4-2|-
TGTGCCAGCAGCCAGTCTGGGACAGGGGTGGACAATGAGCAGTTCTTC
CASSQSGTGVDNEQFF
>-|TRBJ1-1|TRBV7-8|-
TGTGCCAGCAGCTTATTTCACGGGGGGGGGAGTACTGAAGCTTTCTTT
CASSLFHGGGSTEAFF
>-|TRBJ2-7|TRBV4-2|-
TGTGCCAGCAGCCAGCCGGAGAACTCCTACGAGCAGTACTTC
CASSQPENSYEQYF
>-|TRBJ2-3|TRBV29-1|-
TGCAGCGCGGCTGGGAGACGGGAGTCGGATACGCAGTATTTT
CSAAGRRESDTQYF
>TRBD1|TRBJ1-1|TRBV28|few
TGTGCCAGCAGTACACCATGGACAGGGTTAATGAACACTGAAGCTTTCTTT
CASSTPWTGLMNTEAFF
>TRBD1|TRBJ2-7|TRBV5-1|-
TGCGCCAGCAGCTTGGTAGGGGGCTACGACGAGCAGTACTTC
CASSLVGGYDEQYF
>TRBD1|TRBJ2-7|TRBV19|-
TGTGCCAGTACTAAGACAGGGGGCAGCTCCTACGAGCAGTACTTC
CASTKTGGSSYEQYF
>TRBD1|TRBJ2-7|TRBV6-7|-
TGTGTAAGGGGTCGCAGGGGGCGGGACGAGCAGTACTTC
CVRGRRGRDEQYF
>TRBD2|TRBJ2-2|TRBV11-3|-
TGTGCCAGCAGCAAGGGACTAGCGGGAGAGATCACCGGGGAGCTGTTTTTT
CASSKGLAGEITGELFF
>TRBD1|TRBJ2-1|TRBV7-3|-
TGTGCCAGCAGCTTATTAACAGGGGTGGATGAGCAGTTCTTC
CASSLLTGVDEQFF
>-|TRBJ2-1|TRBV11-3|-
TGTGCCAGCAGCCAGAGGGGGATTTCCTACAATGAGCAGTTCTTC
CASSQRGISYNEQFF
>TRBD2|TRBJ2-3|TRBV25-1|-
TGTGCCAGCAGGGGAATAGCGGGAGTACACTCAGATACGCAGTATTTT
CASRGIAGVHSDTQYF
>TRBD1|TRBJ1-3|TRBV2|once
TGTGCCAGCAGCCCCACGACAGGGTGGGGAAACACCATATATTTT
CASSPTTGWGNTIYF
>-|TRBJ2-7|TRBV7-9|-
TGTGCCAGCAGCTTAGATCGGCAGCGACTTATTACCGGGCAGTACTTC
CASSLDRQRLITGQYF
>TRBD1|TRBJ2-7|TRBV7-9|-
TGTGCCAGCAGCTTGAACAGGGGGGTCGAGCAGTACTTC
CASSLNRGVEQYF
>-|TRBJ2-7|TRBV4-1|few
TGCGCCAGCAGCTACAGTCGGGGGTACGAGCAGTACTTC
CASSYSRGYEQYF
>-|TRBJ2-7|TRBV6-6|-
TGTGCCAGCAGCTACGGTAGAGGCGAGCAGTACTTC
CASSYGRGEQYF
>-|TRBJ1-2|TRBV6-5|-
TGTGCCAGCAGGGCAGGGGCTAACTATGGCTACACCTTC
CASRAGANYGYTF
>-|TRBJ2-5|TRBV28|-
TGTGCCAGCAGTTTAGCGGTCCAAGAGACCCAGTACTTC
CASSLAVQETQYF
>TRBD1|TRBJ1-2|TRBV28|-
TGTGCCAGCAGTAAAACGGGACAGGGGAGTTATGGCTACACCTTC
CASSKTGQGSYGYTF
>TRBD1|TRBJ1-4|TRBV6-5|-
TGTGCCAGCAGTTACCAAGGACAGGGGGGTGAAAAACTGTTTTTT
CASSYQGQGGEKLFF
>-|TRBJ1-1|TRBV6-1|-
TGTGCCAGCGGACTCGAGCGGTACACGAACACTGAAGCTTTCTTT
CASGLERYTNTEAFF
>-|TRBJ1-5|TRBV30|once
TGTGCCTGGAGTGCCGACAACAATCAGCCCCAGCATTTT
CAWSADNNQPQHF
>-|TRBJ2-3|TRBV6-5|-
TGTGCCAGCAGTTCATGGGACTCCGGCACAGATACGCAGTATTTT
CASSSWDSGTDTQYF
>-|TRBJ2-7|TRBV30|-
TGTGCCTGGAGTGTTACGGCGGGGCTAGCCGAGCAGTACTTC
CAWSVTAGLAEQYF
>-|TRBJ2-3|TRBV7-3|-
TGTGCCAGCAGCTTAGTTGGCATAGCGGTCCAAGATACGCAGTATTTT
CASSLVGIAVQDTQYF
>TRBD1|TRBJ2-3|TRBV4-3|-
TGCGCCAGCAGCCTCGTGGCAGGGGGCATTAGAGGCACAGATACGCAGTATTTT
CASSLVAGGIRGTDTQYF
>-|TRBJ2-7|TRBV4-1|few
TGCGCCAGCAGCCAAGTCTCGCCAGGGCCCTACTACGAGCAGTACTTC
CASSQVSPGPYYEQYF
>-|TRBJ2-7|TRBV27|-
TGTGCCAGCACCGTTAAGACGGGATCCTACGAGCAGTACTTC
CASTVKTGSYEQYF
>-|TRBJ1-3|TRBV6-5|once
TGTGCCAGCAGAGGACTGAGAAACACCATATATTTT
CASRGLRNTIYF
>-|TRBJ2-7|TRBV6-6|-
TGTGCCTCCCGGTGGGGCTTGGACGAGCAGTACTTC
CASRWGLDEQYF
>-|TRBJ1-1|TRBV6-5|-
TGTGCCAGCAGTGAAATGGGGGGCACTGAAGCTTTCTTT
CASSEMGGTEAFF
>TRBD1|TRBJ1-1|TRBV27|-
TGTGCCAGCAGTTTTCCTCCACAGGGGGCTGGCACTGAAGCTTTCTTT
CASSFPPQGAGTEAFF
>-|TRBJ2-3|TRBV11-3|-
TGTGCCAGCAGCCTAGGGGGGAGGGGAGGAACAGATACGCAGTATTTT
CASSLGGRGGTDTQYF
>-|TRBJ2-6|TRBV4-1|-
TGCGCCAGCAGCCCAGCCAGGGTTCCCAACGTCCTGACTTTC
CASSPARVPNVLTF
>TRBD1|TRBJ2-3|TRBV28|-
TGTGCCAGCAGTGTGGACAGGCCGAGCACAGATACGCAGTATTTT
CASSVDRPSTDTQYF
>-|TRBJ1-2|TRBV6-5|-
TGTGCCAGCAGTTACTCGATAAGGAGAGGAAACTATGGCTACACCTTC
CASSYSIRRGNYGYTF
>-|TRBJ2-7|TRBV20-1|-
TGCAGTGCTAGATTCGGCTACGAGCAGTACTTC
CSARFGYEQYF
>-|TRBJ2-7|TRBV5-6|-
TGTGCCAGCAGCGGCCCCCCCGGGGGAGGCCACGAGCAGTACTTC
CASSGPPGGGHEQYF
>TRBD2|TRBJ2-1|TRBV7-3|-
TGTGCCAGCAGCCCTTGGGGCGGGAGGGCGCCGTTTCGCAATGAGCAGTTCTTC
CASSPWGGRAPFRNEQFF
>-|TRBJ1-1|TRBV11-1|few
TGTGCCAGCAGCTTGGTACGGTGGAACACTGAAGCTTTCTTT
CASSLVRWNTEAFF
>TRBD2|TRBJ2-3|TRBV6-4|-
TGTGCCAGCAGTGACCTAGCGGGAGATCCAGATACGCAGTATTTT
CASSDLAGDPDTQYF
>-|TRBJ1-5|TRBV6-1|-
TGTGCCAGCAGTGAAGCGCGAGACAGGACGGATAGCAATCAGCCCCAGCATTTT
CASSEARDRTDSNQPQHF